The 27 T cell receptor beta chains listed next were all sequenced from one sample in a study of beta chain features in type 1 diabetes. cDNA synthesis used the whole RNA isolate, giving expressed TCRB sequences. The data were produced by immunoSEQ multiplex PCR, yet TCRdb's version contains in-frame clones alone and is incomplete. This sample has 150,000 to 200,000 clones; 9% to 10% occur once, and the top ten carry 2% to 2.5%. The sequencing sample was made of central memory CD4+ T cells from blood. The receptors here all came from a woman aged 18-30 years in good health.

This clone was picked up a small number of times. The rearrangement links TRBV30 to TRBJ2-1, with 12 bases identical to TRBD2. V lost 8 bases and J lost 8; bases outside the gene matches: 13. CDR1 GTSNPN and CDR2 SVGIG come from the germline V gene (reference sequence). The CDR3 is 15 amino acids. CDR3 bases: TGTGCCCGCAAAAAGGGCCTAGCGGGGGGGGATGAGCAGTTCTTC. It encodes CARKKGLAGGDEQFF.

This clone was counted ten times or more. The V call is TRBV2, the J call TRBJ2-2; D unclear. The germline V and J ends were trimmed by 7 bases and 1 base, with 10 bases remaining between them. Germline lookup yields CDR1 SNHLY and CDR2 FYNNEI. This CDR3 is 14 amino acids long. The CDR3 loop reads CASTSRQNTGELFF. CDR3 in DNA: TGTGCCAGCACCTCGCGGCAGAACACCGGGGAGCTGTTTTTT.

This clone occurred a few times. CDR3 amino acids: CASSRRRDTDTQYF. Written as DNA, the CDR3 is TGTGCCAGCTCCCGAAGGAGGGACACAGATACGCAGTATTTT. V is TRBV18 and J is TRBJ2-3; weak D call: TRBD2 (6 bases). The CDR3 sequence is 14 residues long. Trimming pared 6 bases from V and 2 bases from J, leaving 12 bases between. Germline loops: CDR1 KGHSH, CDR2 LQKENI. Using reference TRBV18 and TRBJ2-3 for the parts outside the CDR3, the full variable domain is NAGVMQNPRHLVRRRGQEARLRCSPMKGHSHVYWYRQLPEEGLKFMVYLQKENIIDESGMPKERFSAEFPKEGPSILRIQQVVRGDSAAYFCASSRRRDTDTQYFGPGTRLTVL.

This chain uses TRBV19 with TRBJ2-5; D uncertain. Deletions cut 3 bases from V and 5 bases from J, with 4 bases between. Germline CDR1 is LNHDA and CDR2 is SQIVND (reference sequence). There are 11 residues in the CDR3. The CDR3 DNA sequence: TGTGCCAGTAGTATTATGGAGACCCAGTACTTC. This sequence encodes CASSIMETQYF. Filled out from reference TRBV19 and TRBJ2-5, the complete variable domain reads DGGITQSPKYLFRKEGQNVTLSCEQNLNHDAMYWYRQDPGQGLRLIYYSQIVNDFQKGDIAEGYSVSREKKESFPLTVTSAQKNPTAFYLCASSIMETQYFGPGTRLLVL.

This clone came up a few times. The rearrangement joins TRBV19 to TRBJ2-7; D not resolved. This CDR3 is built from 15 residues. CDR1 and CDR2 (germline): LNHDA, SQIVND (reference sequence). V lost 3 bases, J lost 3 bases, and 15 bases lay in between. DNA for the CDR3: TGTGCCAGTAGTATGGGCAGTTCATTTCTCTACGAGCAGTACTTC. This translates into CASSMGSSFLYEQYF.

This clone was counted only a few times. V gene TRBV18 combines with J gene TRBJ2-7; weak D call: TRBD2 (5 bases). This CDR3 region has 14 residues. V dropped 5 bases and J dropped 6 bases, with 17 bases sitting between them. Germline V CDR1 and CDR2: KGHSH, LQKENI. Here the CDR3 reads CASSVTAGEGEQYF. The CDR3 coding sequence is TGTGCCAGCTCAGTCACGGCAGGCGAGGGCGAGCAGTACTTC.

The chain links TRBV4-1 to TRBJ2-1, with TRBD1 matching over 12 bases. CDR3 size: 15 residues. From germline, CDR1 is MGHRA and CDR2 YSYEKL. The V segment lost 4 bases and the J segment 7 bases; nucleotides outside the gene matches: 5. This CDR3 reads CASSRDRGLWNEQFF. The CDR3 nucleotides are TGCGCCAGCAGCCGGGACAGGGGGCTGTGGAATGAGCAGTTCTTC.

This clone was recorded a few times. The chain links TRBV2 to TRBJ2-7; no reliable D call. The length of the CDR3 is 12 residues. The germline V and J ends were trimmed by 7 bases and 4 bases, with 11 bases remaining between them. Germline V gene lookup returns CDR1 SNHLY and CDR2 FYNNEI. The CDR3 spells CASTITLYEQYF. CDR3 sequence (DNA): TGTGCCAGCACCATAACGCTATACGAGCAGTACTTC.

This rearrangement joins TRBV19 to TRBJ2-7; possibly TRBD1 for D (5 bases). The CDR3 extends over 13 amino acids. V lost 5 bases and J 2 bases, leaving 10 bases between the germline ends. The germline V gene encodes CDR1 LNHDA and CDR2 SQIVND (reference sequence). The CDR3 bases are TGTGCCAGTAGTTTACAGGTGGCCTACGAGCAGTACTTC. This codes for CASSLQVAYEQYF.

This clone has just a few counts. CDR3 amino acids: CAWSGGTGTIQETQYF. CDR3 bases: TGTGCCTGGAGTGGGGGGACAGGAACTATTCAAGAGACCCAGTACTTC. The J gene is TRBJ2-5, the V gene TRBV30; 8 positions match TRBD1. The length of the CDR3 is 16 residues. Germline lookup yields CDR1 GTSNPN and CDR2 SVGIG (reference sequence). The trim removed 1 base at V and 2 bases at J, leaving 9 bases unmatched.

The table lists this clone with a few counts. V usage is TRBV5-1 and J usage is TRBJ2-6; D call uncertain. CDR3 length: 15 amino acids. Germline CDR1 is SGHRS and CDR2 is YFSETQ. V was clipped by 4 bases and J by 4 bases, with 12 bases between them. The CDR3 sequence: CASSGQVTGANVLTF. CDR3 DNA sequence: TGCGCCAGCAGCGGCCAGGTAACCGGGGCCAACGTCCTGACTTTC.

This clone showed up just a few times. The V call is TRBV18, the J call TRBJ1-2; D is uncertain. The CDR3 contains 15 residues. Germline lookup yields CDR1 KGHSH and CDR2 LQKENI. V lost 1 base, J lost 5 bases, and 14 bases lay in between. In nucleotides, the CDR3 is TGTGCCAGCTCACCACAAAACCTAGGAAAATATGGCTACACCTTC. This encodes CASSPQNLGKYGYTF.

This clone was counted only a few times. The chain joins TRBV18 to TRBJ2-1; 8 bases fit TRBD2. Germline loops: CDR1 KGHSH, CDR2 LQKENI. The ends lost 8 bases at V and 9 bases at J; junction bases unmatched: 12. CDR3 length: 14 amino acids. The CDR3 sequence is CASASGTRFSEQFF. The CDR3, as DNA: TGTGCCAGCGCATCCGGGACTAGGTTTAGTGAGCAGTTCTTC.

This clone turned up a few times. This chain uses TRBV11-3 with TRBJ2-4; 13 nucleotides agree with TRBD2. Germline lookup yields CDR1 SGHNT and CDR2 YENEEA. The CDR3 loop spans 18 amino acids. The J segment lost 3 bases and the V segment lost 4 bases, leaving 9 bases of the junction unmatched. The CDR3 nucleotides read TGTGCCAGCAGCTCCGGACTAGCGGGAGAGCGGAGCAAAAACATTCAGTACTTC. This gives the protein CASSSGLAGERSKNIQYF.

This chain connects TRBV27 to TRBJ2-1; 12 bases agree with TRBD2. Germline loops: CDR1 MNHEY, CDR2 SMNVEV (reference sequence). J lost 6 bases, V lost 5 bases, and 5 bases had no gene match. The CDR3 covers 15 residues. CDR3 sequence: CASSPSTSGSNEQFF. As DNA, the CDR3 is TGTGCCAGCAGTCCCTCGACTAGCGGGAGCAATGAGCAGTTCTTC.

This chain uses TRBV6-5 with TRBJ2-7; possibly TRBD1 for D (6 bases). The V end lost 7 bases, the J end lost 2 bases, and 9 bases lay between the germline ends. The V gene's germline CDR1 is MNHEY and CDR2 SVGAGI. This CDR3 has 12 amino acids. Here the CDR3 reads CASKGGPYEQYF. The CDR3 DNA follows: TGTGCCAGCAAAGGGGGTCCCTACGAGCAGTACTTC.

The genes are TRBV5-1 and TRBJ2-1; D possibly corresponds to TRBD2 (5 bases). The ends were cut back, 1 base at V and 9 bases at J, with 14 bases in the middle. The CDR3 has 14 amino acids. The germline CDR1 and CDR2 sequences are SGHRS and YFSETQ. CDR3 DNA: TGCGCCAGCAGCTTGATCCTAGCTCTCGGTGAGCAGTTCTTC. It translates to CASSLILALGEQFF.

The chain uses TRBV5-6 and TRBJ1-1, with D perhaps matching TRBD1 (6 bases). V was shortened by 4 bases and J by 1 base, with 11 bases between the two germline ends. The germline CDR1 and CDR2 sequences are SGHDT and YYEEEE. The CDR3 length is 14 residues. This CDR3 reads CASSPGQRNTEAFF. The CDR3 nucleotides read TGTGCCAGCAGCCCCGGACAGAGGAACACTGAAGCTTTCTTT.

This clone has just a few counts. The genes are TRBV15 and TRBJ2-1, with D possibly being TRBD2 (5 bases). The CDR3 has 13 amino acids. Germline CDR1 is LNHNV and CDR2 is YYDKDF (reference sequence). Trimming left V 3 bases short and J 9 bases short, with 12 bases between. CDR3 protein: CATSRELEFEQFF. Written as DNA, the CDR3 is TGTGCCACCAGCAGGGAACTAGAGTTTGAGCAGTTCTTC.

This chain links TRBV28 with TRBJ1-5; the match to TRBD1 covers 7 bases. Germline CDR1 and CDR2: MDHEN and SYDVKM. With V trimmed by 8 bases and J by 6 bases, 10 bases remained unmatched. This CDR3 comprises 14 residues. The CDR3 nucleotides are TGTGCCAGCTCCCTAGGGGGCGGAGGTCAGCCCCAGCATTTT. Protein: CASSLGGGGQPQHF. The complete variable domain, with remaining parts taken from reference TRBV28 and TRBJ1-5, reads DVKVTQSSRYLVKRTGEKVFLECVQDMDHENMFWYRQDPGLGLRLIYFSYDVKMKEKGDIPEGYSVSREKKERFSLILESASTNQTSMYLCASSLGGGGQPQHFGDGTRLSIL.

This clone was counted only a few times. The J gene is TRBJ1-4, the V gene TRBV18, with 7 bases identical to TRBD1. Looked up from germline, CDR1 is KGHSH and CDR2 is LQKENI. Unmatched junction bases numbered 3, after V lost 0 bases and J lost 5 bases. The CDR3 is 15 residues long. In DNA form, the CDR3 reads TGTGCCAGCTCACCACCGGGACAGCTCAATGAAAAACTGTTTTTT. Translation: CASSPPGQLNEKLFF.

V is TRBV29-1 and J is TRBJ1-4; maybe TRBD1 (5 bases). CDR3 length: 14 residues. Germline V CDR1 and CDR2: SQVTM, ANQGSEA. V was cut by 4 bases and J by 5 bases, with 14 bases left in between. The CDR3 is CSVVNRGTNEKLFF. CDR3 bases: TGCAGCGTTGTGAATAGGGGCACGAATGAAAAACTGTTTTTT.

This clone appeared a single time. This chain joins TRBV6-1 and TRBJ1-5, with D tentatively TRBD1 (5 bases). V was trimmed by 5 bases and J by 3 bases, leaving 8 bases between them. This CDR3 has 13 residues. Germline CDR1 MNHNS, CDR2 SASEGT. The CDR3 DNA is TGTGCCAGCAGTCGACAGAACAATCAGCCCCAGCATTTT. Encoded protein: CASSRQNNQPQHF.

This clone was picked up a small number of times. Here the CDR3 reads CASSPSPGQGYGYTF. CDR3 coding DNA: TGTGCCAGCAGCCCTAGCCCAGGACAGGGCTATGGCTACACCTTC. The rearrangement joins TRBV4-2 to TRBJ1-2; 8 bases align to TRBD1. This CDR3 region has 15 residues. The trim removed 4 bases at V and 4 bases at J, leaving 8 bases unmatched. The germline gives CDR1 LGHNA, CDR2 YNFKEQ.

This clone occurred a few times. The rearrangement links TRBV11-1 to TRBJ2-7, with 9 bases aligning to TRBD1. After removal of 5 bases from V and 4 bases from J, the junction contained 12 bases not matched to a gene. The CDR3 is 16 residues long. CDR1 and CDR2 (germline): SGHAT, FQDESV (reference sequence). CDR3 region: CASSQGQGIGGYEQYF. The CDR3 DNA is TGTGCCAGCAGCCAGGGACAGGGTATCGGCGGTTACGAGCAGTACTTC.

This clone was seen a handful of times. The V and J genes are TRBV5-1 and TRBJ1-5; no definite D call. Germline lookup yields CDR1 SGHRS and CDR2 YFSETQ. V was shortened by 3 bases and J by 1 base, with 11 bases between the two germline ends. This CDR3 has 15 amino acids. For the CDR3, the DNA is TGCGCCAGCAGCTGGGAGGGAGGGAGCAATCAGCCCCAGCATTTT. It specifies CASSWEGGSNQPQHF.

The V and J genes are TRBV4-1 and TRBJ1-4; D is ambiguous. This CDR3 comprises 17 residues. V lost 5 bases and J 5 bases, leaving 21 bases between the germline ends. Germline assignment: CDR1 MGHRA and CDR2 YSYEKL. CDR3 sequence: CASSKRRLRQENEKLFF. CDR3 sequence (DNA): TGCGCCAGCAGCAAGCGGAGGTTGAGGCAGGAGAATGAAAAACTGTTTTTT.